This TCR beta chain was identified in a study of blood T cell repertoires in COVID-19. Study context: PBMCs, B-cell-depleted T cells, or T cells were the source of the cDNA or gDNA that made up the material.

In the authors' workflow: Reference gene primer amplification yielded estimated nucleated cell counts. Repertoires were generated with immunoSEQ multiplex PCR, while TCRdb's copy carries only in-frame clones and drops some. D and trimming come from the DNA, and the V and J calls and clone size come from that table. This table has under 80,000 clones, 85% to 90% appearing once. CDR1 and CDR2 (germline): SGDLS, YYNGEE. The CDR3 has 15 amino acids. V lost 4 bases, J lost 10 bases, and 11 bases stayed unmatched. This TCR derives from a man in his 70s with active COVID-19. The J gene is TRBJ2-1, the V gene TRBV9, with 10 bases matching TRBD2. Sequenced input: peripheral blood. CDR3 region: CASSPLAGEAKEQFF. The DNA for the CDR3 is TGTGCCAGCAGCCCCCTAGCGGGGGAAGCCAAAGAGCAGTTCTTC.